The 32 T cell receptor beta chains below all came from one sample that was sequenced in a study of CXCR3-negative and CXCR3-positive naive CD8 T cells. Their recognized antigens are unknown. Broader study findings: More hydrophobic TRB CDR3s were found in CXCR3-positive naive cells than in CXCR3-negative naive cells.

It was by 5' RACE with UMI labels that the TRB cDNA libraries were prepared. Reprocessing the 5' RACE reads, TCRdb reports a single entry for every CDR3 protein and omits DNA. Here the sample table reports 120,000 or so distinct CDR3 sequences. Material: naive CXCR3+ CD8+ T cells from blood. Regarding subset: CD45RO-CCR7+CD27+CD95- naive CD8+ T cells expressing CXCR3 (TNR3+). The source is a human donor in good health. Some clones in this sample may be carry-over from other donors' samples.

The gene calls are TRBV5-1 and TRBJ2-7; absent DNA, TCRdb's TRBD2 call cannot be checked. This CDR3 comprises 14 residues. The germline V gene encodes CDR1 SGHRS and CDR2 YFSETQ. CDR3 loop: CASSQWDFLGEQYF. Based on the CDR3 plus reference TRBV5-1 and TRBJ2-7, the full variable domain is KAGVTQTPRYLIKTRGQQVTLSCSPISGHRSVSWYQQTPGQGLQFLFEYFSETQRNKGNFPGRFSGRQFSNSRSEMNVSTLELGDSALYLCASSQWDFLGEQYFGPGTRLTVT.

The CDR3 is CASSSRDRGLSYEQYF. The chain employs TRBV11-3 and TRBJ2-7; without DNA, the TCRdb call of TRBD1 cannot be checked. In germline, CDR1 is SGHNT, CDR2 YENEEA. This CDR3 has 16 amino acids.

The rearrangement links TRBV15 to TRBJ2-7; absent DNA, TCRdb's TRBD1 call cannot be checked. This CDR3 comprises 15 residues. From germline, CDR1 is LNHNV and CDR2 YYDKDF (reference sequence). CDR3 sequence reads: CTTSRDWDRVYEQYF.

V and J are TRBV6-5 and TRBJ2-7; TCRdb selects TRBD1, and the lack of DNA leaves this call unchecked. The CDR3 loop spans 15 amino acids. Germline CDR1 reads MNHEY; CDR2 reads SVGAGI. The CDR3 here is CASSYSIRQDYEQYF.

The rearrangement links TRBV6-2 or TRBV6-3 to TRBJ2-7; lacking DNA, the TRBD1 call made by TCRdb goes unchecked. From germline, CDR1 is MNHEY and CDR2 SVGEGT. The CDR3 contains 13 residues. CDR3 amino acids: CASTINRGHEQYF.

The rearrangement uses TRBV25-1 and TRBJ2-1; TCRdb picks TRBD2, but there is no DNA to check that call. There are 16 residues in the CDR3. Germline lookup yields CDR1 MGHDK and CDR2 SYGVNS. This CDR3 is CASSELVWGSYNEQFF. The full variable domain, with the rest looked up from reference TRBV25-1 and TRBJ2-1, is EADIYQTPRYLVIGTGKKITLECSQTMGHDKMYWYQQDPGMELHLIHYSYGVNSTEKGDLSSESTVSRIRTEHFPLTLESARPSHTSQYLCASSELVWGSYNEQFFGPGTRLTVL.

The V gene is TRBV4-2, the J gene TRBJ2-5; the TCRdb D gene call, TRBD2, has no DNA to confirm it. The CDR3 spans 17 residues. Germline V gene sequence: CDR1 LGHNA, CDR2 YNFKEQ. This CDR3 reads CASSQGESYGRKETQYF.

This sequence joins TRBV27 and TRBJ2-3; TCRdb outputs TRBD1, but without DNA this stays unchecked. This CDR3 has 14 amino acids. CDR1 is MNHEY and CDR2 is SMNVEV in the germline V gene (reference sequence). Here the CDR3 reads CASSPGDWAETQYF.

J is TRBJ2-7 and V is TRBV28; TCRdb gives TRBD1 as the D gene, but with no DNA this cannot be confirmed. The CDR3 is 14 residues long. Germline assignment: CDR1 MDHEN and CDR2 SYDVKM. CDR3 region: CASSPGQGLFEQYF.

CDR3 protein: CASSLYQETQYF. The chain employs TRBV5-6 and TRBJ2-5. The germline V gene has CDR1 SGHDT and CDR2 YYEEEE. CDR3 size: 12 residues.

The rearrangement uses TRBV5-1 and TRBJ1-1; no DNA is available, so the TRBD1 call from TCRdb remains unchecked. The CDR3 extends over 13 amino acids. From germline, CDR1 is SGHRS and CDR2 YFSETQ. The CDR3 loop is CASSLGTGAEAFF.

This chain joins TRBV6-5 and TRBJ2-1; TCRdb's D call, TRBD2, is unchecked because there is no DNA. Germline V CDR1 and CDR2: MNHEY, SVGAGI. CDR3 length: 16 amino acids. The chain's CDR3 is CASSPHIAGGPEEQFF.

This chain uses TRBV5-1 with TRBJ2-1; with no DNA, the TCRdb D assignment of TRBD2 cannot be verified. The V gene's germline CDR1 is SGHRS and CDR2 YFSETQ. The CDR3 has 15 residues. CDR3: CASSLASGIYNEQFF. Drawing the rest from reference TRBV5-1 and TRBJ2-1, the complete variable domain is KAGVTQTPRYLIKTRGQQVTLSCSPISGHRSVSWYQQTPGQGLQFLFEYFSETQRNKGNFPGRFSGRQFSNSRSEMNVSTLELGDSALYLCASSLASGIYNEQFFGPGTRLTVL.

The chain has TRBV4-3 and TRBJ2-1; TCRdb indicates TRBD2, and absent DNA this call remains unverified. Per the germline V gene, CDR1 is LGHNA and CDR2 is YSLEER. The CDR3 is 16 amino acids. CDR3 in amino acids: CASSQDMLAGGREQFF.

The gene calls are TRBV5-6 and TRBJ2-7. Per germline, CDR1 SGHDT and CDR2 YYEEEE. The CDR3 extends over 13 amino acids. Here the CDR3 reads CASSFGSAGEQYF.

The chain uses TRBV4-2 and TRBJ2-7; the D call from TCRdb, TRBD2, cannot be confirmed without DNA. The CDR3 has 14 residues. CDR1 and CDR2 (germline): LGHNA, YNFKEQ. The CDR3 loop is CASSHGLAGAEQYF.

The V and J genes are TRBV29-1 and TRBJ1-1. Per germline, CDR1 SQVTM and CDR2 ANQGSEA. This CDR3 contains 13 residues. CDR3 residues: CSVEVVTWEGTFF.

The V gene is TRBV10-2, the J gene TRBJ1-2; TCRdb's D gene call, TRBD1, goes unchecked for lack of DNA. The CDR3 has 14 residues. Germline V gene lookup returns CDR1 WSHSY and CDR2 SAAADI. The CDR3 loop is CATSMGAEDYGYTF.

This chain links TRBV13 with TRBJ2-2; TCRdb's D call of TRBD2 is untestable without DNA. Germline V gives CDR1 PRHDT, CDR2 FYEKMQ (reference sequence). This CDR3 spans 15 amino acids. CDR3 loop: CASSRAGGNTGELFF. Complete variable domain (other parts from reference TRBV13 and TRBJ2-2): AAGVIQSPRHLIKEKRETATLKCYPIPRHDTVYWYQQGPGQDPQFLISFYEKMQSDKGSIPDRFSAQQFSDYHSELNMSSLELGDSALYFCASSRAGGNTGELFFGEGSRLTVL.

The V and J genes are TRBV7-6 and TRBJ2-7. This CDR3 has 14 residues. Germline assignment: CDR1 SGHVS and CDR2 FNYEAQ. The CDR3: CASSFTDLKGEQYF.

The chain is built from TRBV29-1 and TRBJ2-1; TCRdb's D call of TRBD2 is untestable without DNA. CDR3 length equals 15 residues. From germline, CDR1 is SQVTM and CDR2 ANQGSEA. The CDR3 region is CSAETSGMYYNEQFF.

The chain is built from TRBV4-3 and TRBJ1-3; the D call from TCRdb, TRBD1, cannot be confirmed without DNA. This CDR3 contains 16 residues. Germline assignment: CDR1 LGHNA and CDR2 YSLEER. The CDR3 protein is CASSQDQGGSGNTIYF.

The genes are TRBV20-1 and TRBJ1-2; TCRdb calls TRBD1, which cannot be checked without DNA. The CDR3 is 13 residues long. Germline CDR1 reads DFQATT; CDR2 reads SNEGSKA (reference sequence). The CDR3 sequence: CSALDRGNYGYTF.

This chain uses TRBV7-9 with TRBJ1-2. CDR1 is SEHNR and CDR2 is FQNEAQ in the germline V gene (reference sequence). There are 14 residues in the CDR3. The chain's CDR3 is CASSFQDVFFGYTF. Based on the CDR3 plus reference TRBV7-9 and TRBJ1-2, the full variable domain is DTGVSQNPRHKITKRGQNVTFRCDPISEHNRLYWYRQTLGQGPEFLTYFQNEAQLEKSRLLSDRFSAERPKGSFSTLEIQRTEQGDSAMYLCASSFQDVFFGYTFGSGTRLTVV.

The rearrangement uses TRBV15 and TRBJ2-2; no DNA is available, so the TRBD1 call from TCRdb remains unchecked. CDR1 is LNHNV, CDR2 YYDKDF, per germline (reference sequence). This CDR3 comprises 16 residues. CDR3 in amino acids: CATSSRDRGYTGELFF. Based on the CDR3 plus reference TRBV15 and TRBJ2-2, the full variable domain is DAMVIQNPRYQVTQFGKPVTLSCSQTLNHNVMYWYQQKSSQAPKLLFHYYDKDFNNEADTPDNFQSRRPNTSFCFLDIRSPGLGDTAMYLCATSSRDRGYTGELFFGEGSRLTVL.

This chain links TRBV2 with TRBJ2-3; the TCRdb call, TRBD1, lacks DNA for checking. Germline lookup yields CDR1 SNHLY and CDR2 FYNNEI. The CDR3 is made up of 16 amino acids. The CDR3 loop reads CASSSRGLVGTDTQYF.

The V gene is TRBV4-2, the J gene TRBJ2-7; as DNA is missing, the TRBD1 call by TCRdb cannot be tested. Looked up from germline, CDR1 is LGHNA and CDR2 is YNFKEQ. The CDR3 runs to 15 residues. The CDR3 sequence: CASSHGDRGDYEQYF.

CDR3 protein: CASGDGYAVYGYTF. The rearrangement uses TRBV9 and TRBJ1-2. Germline values: CDR1 SGDLS, CDR2 YYNGEE. The CDR3 is 14 residues long.

This chain links TRBV7-2 with TRBJ2-2. Germline assignment: CDR1 SGHTA and CDR2 FQGNSA. The CDR3 has 14 amino acids. The CDR3 spells CASTGEVVPGELFF.

The CDR3 protein is CASSLRGDYGYTF. The chain carries TRBV7-8 and TRBJ1-2. The CDR3 has 13 amino acids. Germline V gene sequence: CDR1 SGHVS, CDR2 FQNEAQ.

This chain connects TRBV13 to TRBJ2-5. The CDR3 is 13 amino acids. Germline assignment: CDR1 PRHDT and CDR2 FYEKMQ (reference sequence). This CDR3 reads CASSLGYSETQYF. Using reference TRBV13 and TRBJ2-5 for the parts outside the CDR3, the full variable domain is AAGVIQSPRHLIKEKRETATLKCYPIPRHDTVYWYQQGPGQDPQFLISFYEKMQSDKGSIPDRFSAQQFSDYHSELNMSSLELGDSALYFCASSLGYSETQYFGPGTRLLVL.

The CDR3: CASSYSTGGEAFF. This chain connects TRBV6-5 to TRBJ1-1. This CDR3 is built from 13 residues. The V gene's germline CDR1 is MNHEY and CDR2 SVGAGI.